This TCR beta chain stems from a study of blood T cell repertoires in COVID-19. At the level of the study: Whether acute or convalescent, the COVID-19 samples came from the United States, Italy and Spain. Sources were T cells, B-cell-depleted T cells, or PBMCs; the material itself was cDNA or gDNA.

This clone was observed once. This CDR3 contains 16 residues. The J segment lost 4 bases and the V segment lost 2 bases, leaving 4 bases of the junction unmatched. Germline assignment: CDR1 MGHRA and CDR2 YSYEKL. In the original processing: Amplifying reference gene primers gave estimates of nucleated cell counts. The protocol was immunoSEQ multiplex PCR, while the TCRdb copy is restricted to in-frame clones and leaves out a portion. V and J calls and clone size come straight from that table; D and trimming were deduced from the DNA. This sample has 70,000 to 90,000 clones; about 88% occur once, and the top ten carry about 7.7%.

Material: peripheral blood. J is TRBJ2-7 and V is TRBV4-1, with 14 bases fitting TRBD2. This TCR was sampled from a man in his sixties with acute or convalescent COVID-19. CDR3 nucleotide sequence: TGCGCCAGCAGCCAAATGGGACTAGCGGGAGTTTACGAGCAGTACTTC. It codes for CASSQMGLAGVYEQYF.